This T cell receptor (beta chain) was sequenced in a study of control samples from healthy donors and cancer patients. Sequencing was performed with immunoSEQ multiplex PCR; in TCRdb, only in-frame clones are kept and a portion is missing. Here the sample spans about 120,000 clones, around nine tenths being singletons. Germline lookup yields CDR1 SGHAT and CDR2 FQNNGV. With 10 bases removed from V and 6 bases from J, the gap between germline ends came to 15 bases. The CDR3 loop spans 13 amino acids. This chain links TRBV11-2 with TRBJ2-2; D possibly matches TRBD1 or TRBD2 (5 bases each). Sequencing was carried out using blood. This sequence originates from a man younger than 40 in good health. Here the CDR3 DNA reads TGTGCCACGGGACCCTTTCAGGCCGGGGAGCTGTTTTTT. Encoded protein: CATGPFQAGELFF.